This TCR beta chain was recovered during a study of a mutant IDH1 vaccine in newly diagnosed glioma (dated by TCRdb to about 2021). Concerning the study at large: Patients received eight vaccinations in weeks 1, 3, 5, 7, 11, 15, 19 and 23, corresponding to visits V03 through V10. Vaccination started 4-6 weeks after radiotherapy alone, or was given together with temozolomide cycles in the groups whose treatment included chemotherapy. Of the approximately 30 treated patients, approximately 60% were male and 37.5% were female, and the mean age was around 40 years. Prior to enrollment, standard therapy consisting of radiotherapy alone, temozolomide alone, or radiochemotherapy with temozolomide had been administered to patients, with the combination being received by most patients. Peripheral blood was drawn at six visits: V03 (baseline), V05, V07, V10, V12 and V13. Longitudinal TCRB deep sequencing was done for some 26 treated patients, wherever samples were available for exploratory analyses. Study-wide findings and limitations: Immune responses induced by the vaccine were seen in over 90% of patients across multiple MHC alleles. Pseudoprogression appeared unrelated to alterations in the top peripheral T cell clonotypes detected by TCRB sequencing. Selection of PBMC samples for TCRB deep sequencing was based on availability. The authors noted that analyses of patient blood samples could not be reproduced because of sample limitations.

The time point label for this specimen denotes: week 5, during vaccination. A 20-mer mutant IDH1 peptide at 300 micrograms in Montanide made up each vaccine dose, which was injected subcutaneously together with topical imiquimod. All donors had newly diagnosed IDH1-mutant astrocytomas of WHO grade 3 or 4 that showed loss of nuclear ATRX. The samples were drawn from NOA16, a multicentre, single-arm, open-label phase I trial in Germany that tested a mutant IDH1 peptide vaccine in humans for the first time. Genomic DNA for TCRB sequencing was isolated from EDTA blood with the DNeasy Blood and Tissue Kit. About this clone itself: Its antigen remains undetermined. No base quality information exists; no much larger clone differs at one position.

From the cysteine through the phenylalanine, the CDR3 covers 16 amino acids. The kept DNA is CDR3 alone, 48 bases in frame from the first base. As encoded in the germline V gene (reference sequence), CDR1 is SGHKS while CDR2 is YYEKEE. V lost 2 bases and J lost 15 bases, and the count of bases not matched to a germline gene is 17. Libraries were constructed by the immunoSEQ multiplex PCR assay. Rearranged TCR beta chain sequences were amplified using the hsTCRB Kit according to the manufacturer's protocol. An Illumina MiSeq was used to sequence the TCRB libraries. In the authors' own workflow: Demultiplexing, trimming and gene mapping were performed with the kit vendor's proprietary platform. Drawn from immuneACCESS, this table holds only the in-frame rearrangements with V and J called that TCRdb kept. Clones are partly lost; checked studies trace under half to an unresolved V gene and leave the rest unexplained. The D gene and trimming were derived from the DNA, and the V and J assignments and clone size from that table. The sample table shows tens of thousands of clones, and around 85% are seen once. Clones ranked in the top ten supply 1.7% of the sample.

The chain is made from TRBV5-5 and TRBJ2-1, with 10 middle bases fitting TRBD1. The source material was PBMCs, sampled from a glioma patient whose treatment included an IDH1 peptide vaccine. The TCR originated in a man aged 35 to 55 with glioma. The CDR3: CASSLAGTGVLWGLFF. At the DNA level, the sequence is TGTGCCAGCAGCTTAGCCGGGACAGGGGTTCTCTGGGGACTGTTCTTC.